A selection of T cell receptor beta chains follows, all from one sample in a study of shared T cell receptors in the human thymus. Clones were read by immunoSEQ multiplex PCR, and TCRdb kept only the in-frame ones, dropping some. The sample includes some 400,000 clones, roughly 94% of them seen just once. The material sequenced was thymocytes. These receptors were collected from a human donor. Each CDR3 is given with its conserved first and last residue. D genes are given only for firm matches. The size entry is marked missing in some rows and otherwise reads once, few, many or a size class.

d_call,j_call,v_call,clone_size,cdr3_nt,cdr3_aa
NA,TRBJ2-7,TRBV18,few,TGTGCCAGCTCACCACGGTTAGCCTACGAGCAGTACTTC,CASSPRLAYEQYF
NA,TRBJ1-6,TRBV9,NA,TGTGCCAGCAGCGTAGCAGGGGCCCCATATAATTCACCCCTCCACTTT,CASSVAGAPYNSPLHF
NA,TRBJ2-7,TRBV10-3,NA,TGTGCCATCAGTGAAGAGAGGGGACCTTATCTCTTC,CAISEERGPYLF
NA,TRBJ2-3,TRBV7-9,NA,TGTGCCAGCAGCGCCCCGGGGAGCACTAGCACAGATACGCAGTATTTT,CASSAPGSTSTDTQYF
TRBD2,TRBJ2-5,TRBV27,NA,TGTGCCAGCAGTTTATCCGTGACTAGCGGGACAGAGACCCAGTACTTC,CASSLSVTSGTETQYF
NA,TRBJ1-5,TRBV30,NA,TGTGCCTGGAGTTCAGGGTCAGGTCAGCCCCAGCATTTT,CAWSSGSGQPQHF
NA,TRBJ2-2,TRBV15,once,TGTGCCACCAGCAGAGGGACACTGAACACCGGGGAGCTGTTTTTT,CATSRGTLNTGELFF
NA,TRBJ1-2,TRBV10-3,once,TGTGCCATCAGTGATGGGGGGCGTAACTATGGCTACACCTTC,CAISDGGRNYGYTF
NA,TRBJ1-4,TRBV27,NA,TGTGCCAGCAGTCAGAATGAAAAACTGTTTTTT,CASSQNEKLFF
NA,TRBJ1-1,TRBV20-1,NA,TGCAGTGACGATCCTCTGGCTTTCTTT,CSDDPLAFF
NA,TRBJ2-7,TRBV28,NA,TGTGCCAGCAGTTTAAACAGTTATCCCTACGAGCAGTACTTC,CASSLNSYPYEQYF
NA,TRBJ1-5,TRBV27,NA,TGTGCCAGCAGCCCGGGGGGGAGGCAGCCCCAGCATTTT,CASSPGGRQPQHF
TRBD1,TRBJ1-5,TRBV7-9,NA,TGTGCCAGCAGCTTAGCGGTTTTGGGGACAGATAGCAATCAGCCCCAGCATTTT,CASSLAVLGTDSNQPQHF
NA,TRBJ2-3,TRBV1,NA,TGCACCAGCAGCCAAGAGCGGGAGGGATACACAGATACGCAGTATTTT,CTSSQEREGYTDTQYF
TRBD1,TRBJ2-7,TRBV28,NA,TGTGCCAGCAGTTTAAGGGCAGGGGGTATCTCCTACGAGCAGTACTTC,CASSLRAGGISYEQYF
NA,TRBJ2-2,TRBV30,once,TGTGCCTGGAGTGTAGAGGGGTACACCGGGGAGCTGTTTTTT,CAWSVEGYTGELFF
TRBD1,TRBJ2-7,TRBV29-1,NA,TGCAGCGTTGAGGGGACAGGGGGATACGAGCAGTACTTC,CSVEGTGGYEQYF
NA,TRBJ2-1,TRBV30,NA,TGTGCCTGGAAAGGTGGTGAGCAGTTCTTC,CAWKGGEQFF
NA,TRBJ2-1,TRBV21-1,NA,TGTGCCAGCAGCAAATGGGGCTCCAGGGTAGGTAATGAGCAGTTCTTC,CASSKWGSRVGNEQFF
NA,TRBJ2-7,TRBV27,NA,TGTGCCAGCAGTCCGACTCCCATAGGTCCCCTCTACGAGCAGTACTTC,CASSPTPIGPLYEQYF
NA,TRBJ1-2,TRBV15,NA,TGTGCCCCACGTCTGACCGACTATGGCTACACCTTC,CAPRLTDYGYTF
NA,TRBJ1-5,TRBV28,NA,TGTGCCAGCCTTTTAAGGCAGGCTAGCAATCAGCCCCAGCATTTT,CASLLRQASNQPQHF
TRBD1,TRBJ2-7,TRBV28,NA,TGTGCCAGCAGTACTCCTGGACAGGGGCTCTCCTACGAGCAGTACTTC,CASSTPGQGLSYEQYF
NA,TRBJ2-7,TRBV19,once,TGTGCCAGTAGTAGAATAGGCGGGATAATCCCCTACGAGCAGTACTTC,CASSRIGGIIPYEQYF
NA,TRBJ2-7,TRBV7-3,NA,TGTGCCAGCAGCTTAACTGGGTTAGGCGAGCAGTACTTC,CASSLTGLGEQYF
NA,TRBJ2-7,TRBV25-1,NA,TGTGCCAGCAGCGCACGCGGGGACACCGAGCCGTACGAGCAGTACTTC,CASSARGDTEPYEQYF
NA,TRBJ1-2,TRBV28,NA,TGTGCCAGCAGCAAAAGCCCCCGGCAGGGAGGTAGGGAGGACTATGGCTACACCTTC,CASSKSPRQGGREDYGYTF
NA,TRBJ1-5,TRBV4-3,NA,TGCGCCAGCAGCCAAGAGTGGGGAAGCAATCAGCCCCAGCATTTT,CASSQEWGSNQPQHF
NA,TRBJ1-3,TRBV6-1,NA,TGTGCCAGCAGTTCGAGGAGGGGGATCGGAAACACCATATATTTT,CASSSRRGIGNTIYF